These 8 T cell receptor beta chains originate from one sample sequenced in a study of blood T cell repertoires in COVID-19. The protocol was immunoSEQ multiplex PCR, while the TCRdb copy is restricted to in-frame clones and leaves out a portion. The profile shows around 160,000 clones, 88% of them singletons. Sequenced material: peripheral blood. The origin of the receptors is a human donor in a cohort sampled during active COVID-19.

The V call is TRBV6-2 or TRBV6-3, the J call TRBJ1-5, with D perhaps TRBD1 (6 bases). Germline V gives CDR1 MNHEY, CDR2 SVGEGT. The CDR3 runs 16 residues. With 6 bases removed from V and 6 bases from J, the gap between germline ends came to 21 bases. CDR3 residues: CASSSSYGGRTQPQHF. The CDR3 nucleotides are TGTGCCAGCAGCTCCTCTTACGGGGGGCGAACTCAGCCCCAGCATTTT.

This chain links TRBV5-1 with TRBJ2-5; 8 bases are a match to TRBD2. Trimming took 3 bases from V and 6 from J; bases not matched to a gene: 10. The CDR3 is 15 residues long. In germline, CDR1 is SGHRS, CDR2 YFSETQ. Here the CDR3 reads CASSSDGGAYQTQYF. The CDR3 nucleotides are TGCGCCAGCAGCTCGGACGGGGGGGCTTATCAGACCCAGTACTTC.

The chain carries TRBV11-2 and TRBJ2-1; D may be TRBD1 (6 bases). Per germline, CDR1 SGHAT and CDR2 FQNNGV. V shed 4 bases and J shed 4 bases, with 14 bases lying between them. This CDR3 is 15 amino acids long. The CDR3 sequence is CASSYGQPPYNEQFF. CDR3 coding DNA: TGTGCCAGCAGCTACGGACAGCCTCCATACAATGAGCAGTTCTTC.

The J gene is TRBJ2-1, the V gene TRBV28, with 8 bases aligning to TRBD2. From germline, CDR1 is MDHEN and CDR2 SYDVKM. The CDR3 length is 15 residues. With V trimmed by 7 bases and J by 12 bases, 17 bases remained unmatched. The CDR3 loop is CASTLMGPSGSVQFF. CDR3 nucleotides: TGTGCCAGCACCCTTATGGGGCCTAGCGGGTCCGTGCAGTTCTTC.

The chain is built from TRBV24-1 and TRBJ1-2; the match to TRBD1 covers 7 bases. Germline V gene sequence: CDR1 KGHDR, CDR2 SFDVKD. This CDR3 is built from 14 residues. V was pared by 3 bases and J by 8 bases, with 8 bases of the junction left unmatched. CDR3 sequence (DNA): TGTGCCACCAGTGATCGGGACAGAGGCATCGGCTACACCTTC. It specifies CATSDRDRGIGYTF.

The chain combines TRBV5-4 with TRBJ1-1; D may be TRBD1 (5 bases). The CDR3 covers 12 residues. Between the trimmed V and J ends, which lost 0 bases and 7 bases, there was a span of 7 bases. The V gene's germline CDR1 is SGHNT and CDR2 YYREEE (reference sequence). The CDR3, as DNA: TGTGCCAGCAGCTTGGAAAGGGGTGAAGCTTTCTTT. Translation gives CASSLERGEAFF.

V usage is TRBV7-9 and J usage is TRBJ2-7; D gene ambiguous. The V and J ends lost 5 bases and 1 base respectively, with 9 bases between them. This CDR3 comprises 13 residues. The germline CDR1 and CDR2 sequences are SEHNR and FQNEAQ (reference sequence). In DNA, the CDR3 is TGTGCCAGCAGCAGAGAGGCGTCCTACGAGCAGTACTTC. Protein: CASSREASYEQYF.

This clone was picked up one time. J is TRBJ2-1 and V is TRBV7-2, with D possibly TRBD1 on 6 matching bases. This CDR3 is 15 amino acids long. The V end was cut by 4 bases, the J end by 6 bases, with 16 bases between. Germline CDR1 reads SGHTA; CDR2 reads FQGNSA. The CDR3 loop reads CASSSGQPPLNEQFF. CDR3 DNA: TGTGCCAGCAGCTCTGGACAGCCTCCCCTCAATGAGCAGTTCTTC.